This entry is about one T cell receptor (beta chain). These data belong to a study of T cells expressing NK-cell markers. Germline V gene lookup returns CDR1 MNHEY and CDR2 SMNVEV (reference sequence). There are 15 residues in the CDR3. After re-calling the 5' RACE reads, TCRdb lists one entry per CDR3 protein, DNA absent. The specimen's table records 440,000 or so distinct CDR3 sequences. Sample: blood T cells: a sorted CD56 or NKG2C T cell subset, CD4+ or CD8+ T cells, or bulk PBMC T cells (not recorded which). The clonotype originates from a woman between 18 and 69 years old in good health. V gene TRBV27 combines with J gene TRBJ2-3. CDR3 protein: CASSLLKTSTDTQYF.